The 7 T cell receptor beta chains below come from one sample, sequenced in a study of glioma-infiltrating T cells. The iRepertoire nested amplicon-rescue multiplex PCR amplified TCR alpha and beta CDR3s from RNA. TCRdb processed the multiplex PCR reads anew with MiXCR; each CDR3 protein has one entry. Among over 120,000 distinct CDR3 sequences listed, roughly 43% were seen once. Sequencing was carried out using glioma tissue, nonneoplastic brain tissue, or PBMCs (not recorded which). The receptors stem from a human donor with low-grade glioma or glioblastoma, undergoing nonglioma brain surgery, or in good health (not recorded which).

V gene TRBV6-1 combines with J gene TRBJ2-5; 8 positions match TRBD1. The CDR3 has 15 amino acids. The junction had 9 bases not matched to a gene; V was cut back by 5 bases and J by 4 bases. Germline values: CDR1 MNHNS, CDR2 SASEGT. The CDR3 sequence is CASSQGQGRRETQYF. CDR3 in DNA: TGTGCCAGCAGTCAAGGACAGGGCCGAAGAGAGACCCAGTACTTC.

This clonotype was detected only a few times. The chain carries TRBV28 and TRBJ2-7; no definite D call. From germline, CDR1 is MDHEN and CDR2 SYDVKM. Trimming removed 2 bases at V and 6 bases at J, with 8 bases between. The CDR3 has 12 residues. CDR3 sequence: CASSLTYGEQYF. In nucleotides, the CDR3 is TGTGCCAGCAGTTTAACGTACGGCGAGCAGTACTTC.

V gene TRBV19 combines with J gene TRBJ2-1; TRBD1 matches at 8 bases. Germline CDR1 reads LNHDA; CDR2 reads SQIVND (reference sequence). The CDR3 is 19 residues long. V gave up 3 bases and J gave up 1 base; unmatched junction bases: 14. CDR3 DNA sequence: TGTGCCAGTAGTATTGGGACAGGTAGCGGTGCTACTTCCTACAATGAGCAGTTCTTC. It specifies CASSIGTGSGATSYNEQFF.

This clonotype was recorded a few times. The rearrangement joins TRBV7-6 to TRBJ2-1; D gene uncertain. The V end was cut by 0 bases, the J end by 10 bases, with 7 bases between. The CDR3 has 12 amino acids. CDR1 SGHVS and CDR2 FNYEAQ come from the germline V gene. Written as DNA, the CDR3 is TGTGCCAGCAGCTTAGCGCTCGAAGAGCAGTTCTTC. Translating it yields CASSLALEEQFF.

This clonotype was seen a single time. This chain connects TRBV10-3 to TRBJ2-5; perhaps TRBD1 as D (5 bases). The CDR3 is 13 residues long. CDR1 is ENHRY, CDR2 SYGVKD, per germline. Trimming removed 0 bases from V and 10 bases from J, with 12 bases in between. CDR3 nucleotides: TGTGCCATCAGTGAGTCTGGGGCTACGGGCCAGTACTTC. It translates to CAISESGATGQYF.

This clonotype was picked up a small number of times. This sequence joins TRBV7-9 and TRBJ2-3, with 7 bases fitting TRBD1. CDR3 length: 14 amino acids. The trim removed 3 bases at V and 7 bases at J, leaving 7 bases unmatched. The germline V gene has CDR1 SEHNR and CDR2 FQNEAQ (reference sequence). The CDR3 region has the DNA TGTGCCAGCAGCTTCCTAACAGGGGCTAATACGCAGTATTTT. Its translation: CASSFLTGANTQYF.

This clonotype has a handful of counts. V and J are TRBV7-2 and TRBJ2-5, with 15 nucleotides matching TRBD2. V shed 3 bases, J shed 5 bases, and the junction held 7 bases outside the gene matches. CDR1 and CDR2 from the germline V gene are SGHTA and FQGNSA. The CDR3 length is 17 residues. CDR3 coding DNA: TGTGCCAGCAGCTTTGGACTAGCGGGAGGGGGGGCGGAGACCCAGTACTTC. Its translation: CASSFGLAGGGAETQYF.